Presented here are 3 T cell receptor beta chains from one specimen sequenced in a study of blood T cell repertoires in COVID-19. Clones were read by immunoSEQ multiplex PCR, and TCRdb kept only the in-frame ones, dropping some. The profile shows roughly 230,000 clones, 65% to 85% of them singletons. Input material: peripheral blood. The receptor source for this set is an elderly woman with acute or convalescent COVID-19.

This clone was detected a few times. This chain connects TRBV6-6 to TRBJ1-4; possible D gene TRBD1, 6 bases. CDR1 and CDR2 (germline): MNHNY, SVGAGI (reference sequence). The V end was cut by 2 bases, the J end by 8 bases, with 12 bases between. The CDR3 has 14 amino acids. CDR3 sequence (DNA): TGTGCCAGCAGTTACGGACAGAACTCCGAAAAACTGTTTTTT. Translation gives CASSYGQNSEKLFF.

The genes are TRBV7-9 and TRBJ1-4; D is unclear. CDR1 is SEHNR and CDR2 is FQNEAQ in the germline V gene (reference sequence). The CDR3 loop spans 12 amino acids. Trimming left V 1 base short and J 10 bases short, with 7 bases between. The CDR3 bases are TGTGCCAGCAGCTTAGAGGCAGGAAAACTGTTTTTT. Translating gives CASSLEAGKLFF.

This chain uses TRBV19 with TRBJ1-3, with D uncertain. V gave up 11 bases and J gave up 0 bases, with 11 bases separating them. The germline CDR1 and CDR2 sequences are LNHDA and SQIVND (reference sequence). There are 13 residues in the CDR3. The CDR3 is CAAARNSGNTIYF. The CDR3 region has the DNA TGTGCCGCGGCGAGGAACTCTGGAAACACCATATATTTT. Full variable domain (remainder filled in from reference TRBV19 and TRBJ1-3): DGGITQSPKYLFRKEGQNVTLSCEQNLNHDAMYWYRQDPGQGLRLIYYSQIVNDFQKGDIAEGYSVSREKKESFPLTVTSAQKNPTAFYLCAAARNSGNTIYFGEGSWLTVV.